These 5 T cell receptor beta chains were all obtained from the same sample, sequenced in a study of T cells in Graves' hyperthyroidism and ophthalmopathy. Researchers took RNA transcripts and amplified the TCR beta CDR3 regions from them. Initially, a first-round RT-PCR of the TCR CDR3 employed the HTBI primer set. Each CDR3 protein gets one entry after TCRdb re-called the multiplex PCR reads with MiXCR. The sample consists of some 530,000 distinct CDR3 sequences, 20% to 25% of them appearing once. The specimen sequenced was blood. These receptors came from a woman in her 70s with Graves' ophthalmopathy.

In this sample, this clonotype turned up a few times. The chain joins TRBV3-1 to TRBJ2-7; D is unresolved. Germline V lookup: CDR1 LGHDT, CDR2 YNNKEL (reference sequence). V was cut by 1 base and J by 3 bases, with 16 bases left in between. The CDR3 has 16 amino acids. CDR3 coding DNA: TGTGCCAGCAGCCAAGCTGGGCCAGTCCCCGGCTACGAGCAGTACTTC. This sequence encodes CASSQAGPVPGYEQYF.

For the CDR3, the DNA is TGTGCCAGCTCACCCGTCCCGGGACAGGGTTGGAGTACGGGTAGCAATCAGCCCCAGCATTTT. Translating gives CASSPVPGQGWSTGSNQPQHF. This chain joins TRBV2 and TRBJ1-5; 9 nucleotides match TRBD1. Trimming at V came to 8 bases and at J to 0 bases, leaving 23 bases not matched to a gene. CDR1 SNHLY and CDR2 FYNNEI come from the germline V gene. The CDR3 loop spans 21 amino acids. The full variable domain, in which reference TRBV2 and TRBJ1-5 provide the parts outside the CDR3, is EPEVTQTPSHQVTQMGQEVILRCVPISNHLYFYWYRQILGQKVEFLVSFYNNEISEKSEIFDDQFSVERPDGSNFTLKIRSTKLEDSAMYFCASSPVPGQGWSTGSNQPQHFGDGTRLSIL.

This chain links TRBV2 with TRBJ1-4; D is perhaps TRBD1 (5 bases). CDR1 and CDR2 from the germline V gene are SNHLY and FYNNEI. This CDR3 has 14 amino acids. The germline V and J ends were trimmed by 4 bases and 6 bases, with 12 bases remaining between them. In DNA form, the CDR3 reads TGTGCCAGCAGTGGGTCCACAGGTCATGAAAAACTGTTTTTT. Protein sequence: CASSGSTGHEKLFF. Filled out from reference TRBV2 and TRBJ1-4, the complete variable domain reads EPEVTQTPSHQVTQMGQEVILRCVPISNHLYFYWYRQILGQKVEFLVSFYNNEISEKSEIFDDQFSVERPDGSNFTLKIRSTKLEDSAMYFCASSGSTGHEKLFFGSGTQLSVL.

This clonotype was counted ten times or more. V is TRBV29-1 and J is TRBJ2-7; possibly TRBD2 for D (6 bases). The germline gives CDR1 SQVTM, CDR2 ANQGSEA. Trimming took 7 bases from V and 4 from J, leaving 11 bases between them. The length of the CDR3 is 11 residues. The CDR3 is CSGGTTYEQYF. The CDR3, as DNA: TGCAGCGGCGGGACCACTTACGAGCAGTACTTC.

CDR3 sequence reads: CASNLGGAYEQYF. The CDR3 nucleotides read TGTGCCAGCAACCTAGGCGGTGCCTACGAGCAGTACTTC. The chain carries TRBV11-2 and TRBJ2-7; D remains ambiguous. Trimming took off 7 bases at V and 2 bases at J, with 12 bases between the two ends. This CDR3 has 13 residues. Germline-derived CDR1 and CDR2 are SGHAT and FQNNGV.